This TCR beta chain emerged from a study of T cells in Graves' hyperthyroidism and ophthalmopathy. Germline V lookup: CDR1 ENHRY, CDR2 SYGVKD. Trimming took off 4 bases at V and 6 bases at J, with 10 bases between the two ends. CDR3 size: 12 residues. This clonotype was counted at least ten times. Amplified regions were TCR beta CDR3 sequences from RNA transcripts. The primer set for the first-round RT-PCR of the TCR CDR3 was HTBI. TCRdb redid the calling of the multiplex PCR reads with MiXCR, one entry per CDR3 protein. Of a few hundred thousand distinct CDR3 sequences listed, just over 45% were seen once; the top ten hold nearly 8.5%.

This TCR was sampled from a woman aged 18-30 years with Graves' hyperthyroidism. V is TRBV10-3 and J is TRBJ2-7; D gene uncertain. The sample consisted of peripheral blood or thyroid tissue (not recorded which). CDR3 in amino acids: CAISGISGEQYF. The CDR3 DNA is TGTGCCATCAGTGGCATATCGGGCGAGCAGTACTTC.